This paragraph covers one TCR beta chain sequence. Looked up from germline, CDR1 is SNHLY and CDR2 is FYNNEI. The CDR3 has 15 amino acids. The V and J ends lost 4 bases and 4 bases, in that order; junction bases with no gene match: 0. Per the authors' pipeline: Cell counts per sample came from amplifying reference gene primers. Clones were sequenced by immunoSEQ multiplex PCR, and TCRdb holds only the in-frame ones, with some missing. That table is the source of V, J and clone size, and D and trimming were worked out from the DNA. The data show roughly 200,000 clones, approximately 84% seen once. The data originate from a study of blood T cell repertoires in COVID-19. Study summary: In each case, the material was cDNA or gDNA derived from T cells, B-cell-depleted T cells, or PBMCs.

This sequence joins TRBV2 and TRBJ2-1; 14 nucleotides match TRBD2. The sequenced sample consisted of peripheral blood. This sequence originates from a woman older than 75 with acute or convalescent COVID-19. The CDR3 nucleotides read TGTGCCAGCAGTGGACTAGCGGGAGGGTACAATGAGCAGTTCTTC. Translating gives CASSGLAGGYNEQFF.